This T cell receptor beta chain was documented in a study of regulatory T cells in long-lasting Graves disease. Study-wide findings and caveats: TRBV28, TRBJ1-2 and TRBJ2-5 were segments that persistent disease favored.

The time point denotes: persistent/refractory GD, antithyroid drugs over 5 years with positive TRAb. PBMCs were the source of the RNA used for TCR sequencing. It was by American Thyroid Association guidelines that Graves' disease was diagnosed. This clonotype appeared many times. Its antigen is undetermined. To make TCR beta libraries, researchers used iRepertoire HTBI primers and Arm-PCR of CDR3 regions. TCRdb reprocessed the multiplex PCR reads with MiXCR, giving one entry per CDR3 protein. The sample carries about 470,000 distinct CDR3 sequences, around 21% recorded once. Germline loops: CDR1 SGHRS, CDR2 YFSETQ. This CDR3 has 13 residues. Trimming took off 4 bases at V and 3 bases at J, with 10 bases between the two ends.

V is TRBV5-1 and J is TRBJ1-1; no clear D. The sequence derives from a female donor with Graves disease. Sample: peripheral blood mononuclear cells (PBMCs), taken when the disease was refractory, from a patient treated with antithyroid drugs. CDR3 loop: CASSLKAYTEAFF. The DNA for the CDR3 is TGCGCCAGCAGCCTTAAAGCGTACACTGAAGCTTTCTTT.